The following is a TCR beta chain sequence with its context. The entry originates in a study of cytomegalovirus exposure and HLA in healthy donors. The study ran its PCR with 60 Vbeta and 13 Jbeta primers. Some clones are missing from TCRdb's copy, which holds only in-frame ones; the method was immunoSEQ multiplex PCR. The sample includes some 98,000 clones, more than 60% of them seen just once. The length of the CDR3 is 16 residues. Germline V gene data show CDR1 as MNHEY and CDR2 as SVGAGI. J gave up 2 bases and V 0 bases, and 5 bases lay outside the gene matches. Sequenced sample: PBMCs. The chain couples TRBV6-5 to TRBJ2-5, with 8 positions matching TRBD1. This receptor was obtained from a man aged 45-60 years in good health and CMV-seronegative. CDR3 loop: CASSYSAWTGQETQYF. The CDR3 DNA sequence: TGTGCCAGCAGTTACTCGGCATGGACAGGGCAAGAGACCCAGTACTTC.